This T cell receptor (beta chain) was sequenced in a study of cytomegalovirus exposure and HLA in healthy donors. Study summary: There were over 350 genotyped donors. Of these, about 86% fell in the genetic ancestry cluster associated with self-reported Caucasian donors.

The primer mix had 60 Vbeta and 13 Jbeta primers. Only in-frame clones appear in the TCRdb table, and some are missing; sequencing was by immunoSEQ multiplex PCR. The table shows 150,000 to 180,000 clones, with approximately 81% occurring only once. The sequenced sample was PBMCs. This TCR was recovered from a woman aged 18-29 years in good health and CMV-seronegative.

The CDR3 region is CATSQGAAYGYTF. In DNA form, the CDR3 reads TGTGCCACCAGCCAAGGGGCGGCCTACGGCTACACCTTC. This chain links TRBV15 with TRBJ1-2, with D possibly matching TRBD1 (5 bases). Germline V gene sequence: CDR1 LNHNV, CDR2 YYDKDF (reference sequence). The length of the CDR3 is 13 residues. V lost 5 bases, J lost 8 bases, and 15 bases lay in between.